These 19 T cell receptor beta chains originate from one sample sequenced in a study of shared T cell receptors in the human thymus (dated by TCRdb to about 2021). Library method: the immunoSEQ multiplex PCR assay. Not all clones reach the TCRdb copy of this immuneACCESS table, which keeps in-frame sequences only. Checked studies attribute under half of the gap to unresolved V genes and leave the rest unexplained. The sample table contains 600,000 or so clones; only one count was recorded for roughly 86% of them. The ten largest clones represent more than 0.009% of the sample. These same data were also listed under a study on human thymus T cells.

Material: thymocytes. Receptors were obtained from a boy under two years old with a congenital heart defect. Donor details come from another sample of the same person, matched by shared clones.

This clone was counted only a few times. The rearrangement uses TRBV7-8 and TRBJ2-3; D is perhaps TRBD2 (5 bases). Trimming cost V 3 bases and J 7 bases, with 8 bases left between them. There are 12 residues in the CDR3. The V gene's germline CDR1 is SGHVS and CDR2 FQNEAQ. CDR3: CASSLDWNTQYF. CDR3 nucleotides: TGTGCCAGCAGCTTGGACTGGAATACGCAGTATTTT.

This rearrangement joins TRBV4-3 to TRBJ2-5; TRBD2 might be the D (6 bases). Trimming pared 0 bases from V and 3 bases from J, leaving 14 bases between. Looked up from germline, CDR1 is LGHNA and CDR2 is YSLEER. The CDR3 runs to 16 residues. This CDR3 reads CASSQDLKGEEETQYF. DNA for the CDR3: TGCGCCAGCAGCCAAGATCTGAAAGGGGAGGAAGAGACCCAGTACTTC.

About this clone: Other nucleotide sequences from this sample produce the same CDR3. DNA for the CDR3: TGTGCCAGTAGCCACAGGAACACCGGGGAGCTGTTTTTT. Its protein product is CASSHRNTGELFF. This chain links TRBV19 with TRBJ2-2, with D hard to call. Germline assignment: CDR1 LNHDA and CDR2 SQIVND (reference sequence). V dropped 6 bases and J dropped 1 base, with 6 bases sitting between them. The CDR3 has 13 amino acids.

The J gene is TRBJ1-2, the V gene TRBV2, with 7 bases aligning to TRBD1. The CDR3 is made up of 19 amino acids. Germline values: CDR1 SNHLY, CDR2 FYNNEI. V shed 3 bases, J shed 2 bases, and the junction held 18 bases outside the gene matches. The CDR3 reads CASSDFRRQGSDYNYGYTF. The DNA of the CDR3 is TGTGCCAGCAGTGATTTCCGGAGACAGGGCTCAGACTACAACTATGGCTACACCTTC. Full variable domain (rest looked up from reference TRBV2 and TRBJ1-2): EPEVTQTPSHQVTQMGQEVILRCVPISNHLYFYWYRQILGQKVEFLVSFYNNEISEKSEIFDDQFSVERPDGSNFTLKIRSTKLEDSAMYFCASSDFRRQGSDYNYGYTFGSGTRLTVV.

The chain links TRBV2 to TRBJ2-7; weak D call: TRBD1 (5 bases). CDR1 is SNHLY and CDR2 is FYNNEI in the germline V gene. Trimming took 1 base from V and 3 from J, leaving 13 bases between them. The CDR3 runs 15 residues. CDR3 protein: CASSEGGHNCYEQYF. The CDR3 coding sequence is TGTGCCAGCAGTGAAGGAGGACACAATTGCTACGAGCAGTACTTC.

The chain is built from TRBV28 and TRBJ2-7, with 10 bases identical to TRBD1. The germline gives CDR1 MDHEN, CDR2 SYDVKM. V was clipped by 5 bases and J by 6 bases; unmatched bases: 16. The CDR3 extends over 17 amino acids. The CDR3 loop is CASSPGVSRDRGCEQYF. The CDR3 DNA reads TGTGCCAGCAGTCCGGGGGTAAGCCGGGACAGGGGATGCGAGCAGTACTTC.

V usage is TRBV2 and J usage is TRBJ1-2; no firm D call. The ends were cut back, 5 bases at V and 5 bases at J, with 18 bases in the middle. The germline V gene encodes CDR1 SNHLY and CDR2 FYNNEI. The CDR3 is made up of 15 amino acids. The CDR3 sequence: CASSTTSEFPYGYTF. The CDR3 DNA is TGTGCCAGCAGTACTACTTCTGAGTTCCCTTATGGCTACACCTTC. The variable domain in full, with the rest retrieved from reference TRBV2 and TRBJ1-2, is EPEVTQTPSHQVTQMGQEVILRCVPISNHLYFYWYRQILGQKVEFLVSFYNNEISEKSEIFDDQFSVERPDGSNFTLKIRSTKLEDSAMYFCASSTTSEFPYGYTFGSGTRLTVV.

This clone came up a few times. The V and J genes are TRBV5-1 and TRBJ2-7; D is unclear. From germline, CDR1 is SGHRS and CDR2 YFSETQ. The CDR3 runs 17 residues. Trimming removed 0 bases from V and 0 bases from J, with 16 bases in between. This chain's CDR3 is CASSLAPRQVVSYEQYF. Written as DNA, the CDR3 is TGCGCCAGCAGCTTGGCTCCTCGGCAGGTCGTCTCCTACGAGCAGTACTTC.

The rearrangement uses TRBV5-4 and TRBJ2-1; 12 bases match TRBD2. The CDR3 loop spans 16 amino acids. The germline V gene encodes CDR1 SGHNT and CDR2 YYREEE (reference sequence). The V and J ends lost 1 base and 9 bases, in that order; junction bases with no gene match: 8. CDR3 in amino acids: CASSLIRLAGGGEQFF. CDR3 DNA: TGTGCCAGCAGCTTGATCCGGCTAGCGGGGGGGGGTGAGCAGTTCTTC. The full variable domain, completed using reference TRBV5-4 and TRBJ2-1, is ETGVTQSPTHLIKTRGQQVTLRCSSQSGHNTVSWYQQALGQGPQFIFQYYREEENGRGNFPPRFSGLQFPNYSSELNVNALELDDSALYLCASSLIRLAGGGEQFFGPGTRLTVL.

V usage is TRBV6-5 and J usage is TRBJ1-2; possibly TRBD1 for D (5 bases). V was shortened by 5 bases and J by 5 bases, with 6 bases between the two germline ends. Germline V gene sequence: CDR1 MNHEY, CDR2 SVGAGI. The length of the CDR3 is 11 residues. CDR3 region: CASSRQYGYTF. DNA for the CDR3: TGTGCCAGCAGTCGACAGTATGGCTACACCTTC.

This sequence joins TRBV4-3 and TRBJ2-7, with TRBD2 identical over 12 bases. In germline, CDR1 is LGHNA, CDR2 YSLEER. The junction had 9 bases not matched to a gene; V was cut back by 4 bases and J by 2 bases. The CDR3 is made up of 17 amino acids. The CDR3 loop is CASSRASGRADTYEQYF. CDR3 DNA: TGCGCCAGCAGCCGGGCTAGCGGGAGGGCCGATACCTACGAGCAGTACTTC.

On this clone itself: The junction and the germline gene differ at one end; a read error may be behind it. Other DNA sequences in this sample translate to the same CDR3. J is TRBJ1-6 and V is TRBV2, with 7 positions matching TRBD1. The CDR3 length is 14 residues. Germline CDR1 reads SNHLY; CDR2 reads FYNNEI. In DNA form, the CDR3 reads TGTGCCAGCAGTACCAGGGGGGCCAATTCCCCCCTCCACTTT. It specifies CASSTRGANSPLHF. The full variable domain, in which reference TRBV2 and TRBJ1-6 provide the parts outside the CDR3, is EPEVTQTPSHQVTQMGQEVILRCVPISNHLYFYWYRQILGQKVEFLVSFYNNEISEKSEIFDDQFSVERPDGSNFTLKIRSTKLEDSAMYFCASSTRGANSPLHFGNGTRLTVT.

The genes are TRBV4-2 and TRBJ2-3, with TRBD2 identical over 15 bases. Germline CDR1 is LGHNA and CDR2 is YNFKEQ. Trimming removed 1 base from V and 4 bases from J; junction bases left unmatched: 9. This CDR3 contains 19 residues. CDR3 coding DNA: TGTGCCAGCAGCCAAGGACCCGGGACTAGCGGGGGGATGGCAGATACGCAGTATTTT. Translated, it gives CASSQGPGTSGGMADTQYF.

In nucleotides, the CDR3 is TGTGCTAGTGTCGAGAAGATGACCTACAATGAGCAGTTCTTC. Translated, it gives CASVEKMTYNEQFF. The chain recombines TRBV12-5 with TRBJ2-1; the D is unclear. Trimming removed 7 bases at V and 2 bases at J, with 12 bases between. CDR3 length equals 14 residues. Germline lookup yields CDR1 LGHNT and CDR2 FRNRAP.

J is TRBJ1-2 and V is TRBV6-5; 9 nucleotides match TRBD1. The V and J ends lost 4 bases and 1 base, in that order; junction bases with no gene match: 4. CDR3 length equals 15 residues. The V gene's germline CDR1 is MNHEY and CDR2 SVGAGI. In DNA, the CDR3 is TGTGCCAGCAGTTCCGGGACAGGGTTTAACTATGGCTACACCTTC. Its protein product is CASSSGTGFNYGYTF.

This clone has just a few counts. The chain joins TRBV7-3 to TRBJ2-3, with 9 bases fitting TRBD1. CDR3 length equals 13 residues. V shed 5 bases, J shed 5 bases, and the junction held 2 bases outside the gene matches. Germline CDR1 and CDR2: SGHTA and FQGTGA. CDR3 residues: CASSRTGEDTQYF. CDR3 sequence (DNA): TGTGCCAGCAGCCGGACAGGGGAAGATACGCAGTATTTT.

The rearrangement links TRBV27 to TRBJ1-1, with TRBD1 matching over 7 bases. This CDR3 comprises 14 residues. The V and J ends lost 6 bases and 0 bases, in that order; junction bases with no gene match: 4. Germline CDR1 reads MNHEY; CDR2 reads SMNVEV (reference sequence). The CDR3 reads CASSQTGMNTEAFF. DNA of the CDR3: TGTGCCAGCAGCCAGACAGGGATGAACACTGAAGCTTTCTTT.

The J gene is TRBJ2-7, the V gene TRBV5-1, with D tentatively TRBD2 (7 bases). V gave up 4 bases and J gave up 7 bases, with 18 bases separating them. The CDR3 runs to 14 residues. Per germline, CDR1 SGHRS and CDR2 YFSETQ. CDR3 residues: CASSMEGGRGEQYF. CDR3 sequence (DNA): TGCGCCAGCAGCATGGAAGGGGGGAGGGGGGAGCAGTACTTC.

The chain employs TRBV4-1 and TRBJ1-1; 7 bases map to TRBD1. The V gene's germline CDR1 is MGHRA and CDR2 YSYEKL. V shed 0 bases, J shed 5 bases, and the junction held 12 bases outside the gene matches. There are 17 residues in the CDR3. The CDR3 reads CASSQDRQGERWTEAFF. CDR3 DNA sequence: TGCGCCAGCAGCCAAGACCGGCAGGGGGAACGGTGGACTGAAGCTTTCTTT.